This TCR beta chain was documented in a study of naive and memory T cell subsets. Regarding the study as a whole: There was no ground truth to check naive and memory subset results. RNA-based TCR counts may shift with T cell activation and differentiation. Naive repertoires, especially CD8, held a few larger clonotypes, possibly memory cells re-expressing CD45RA. In CD4 and CD8 cells, diversity dropped from naive through EMRA.

The beta constant-region primer was an equimolar mix of two oligonucleotides covering TRBC1 and TRBC2. Nested alpha and beta constant-region primers with the SP2 primer drove four PCR rounds on ligated cDNA. TCRdb passed the UMI-ligation and nested PCR reads through MiXCR, listing each CDR3 protein once. The top ten clones hold around 0.13% of a sample with over 90,000 distinct CDR3 sequences, approximately 10% of them seen once. CD8 T cells were positively selected from what remained after CD4 positive selection. Germline V gene data show CDR1 as SGHRS and CDR2 as YFSETQ. The CDR3 is made up of 15 amino acids. V dropped 4 bases and J dropped 6 bases, with 16 bases sitting between them. Only a few counts were recorded for this clonotype. Its antigen remains unidentified.

This receptor was identified in a human donor in good health. The sequencing sample was made of naive CD4+ T cells from blood. The rearrangement joins TRBV5-1 to TRBJ1-4, with D possibly matching TRBD1 (6 bases). The CDR3 DNA follows: TGCGCCAGCAGCCGGGACGATCGGGGGCATGAAAAACTGTTTTTT. Encoded protein: CASSRDDRGHEKLFF.